These 21 T cell receptor beta chains originate from one sample sequenced in a study of Graves' ophthalmopathy and Graves' hyperthyroidism. Scientists amplified the TCR beta CDR3 regions from RNA transcripts. An opening RT-PCR round employed HTBI primers and preceded a second-round multiplex PCR. A single record per CDR3 protein comes from TCRdb applying MiXCR to the multiplex PCR reads. The sample includes hundreds of thousands of distinct CDR3 sequences, 35% to 50% seen only once; the top ten take roughly 3.5%. The source material was peripheral blood. Source of these receptors: an adult man with Graves' ophthalmopathy.

This clonotype was found a few times. This chain uses TRBV7-2 with TRBJ2-2; no firm D call. The CDR3 consists of 14 residues. Germline V lookup: CDR1 SGHTA, CDR2 FQGNSA. V lost 5 bases to trimming and J lost 6 bases, with 13 bases between them. As DNA, the CDR3 is TGTGCCAGCAGCCAAGACCTCTGGGCCGGGGAGCTGTTTTTT. Translating gives CASSQDLWAGELFF.

The CDR3 nucleotides read TGTGCCAGCAGCTTAGATACCCGGCAGGGAAATGGCTACACCTTC. Amino acids: CASSLDTRQGNGYTF. This sequence joins TRBV11-2 and TRBJ1-2; tentative D call: TRBD1 (5 bases). Between the trimmed V and J ends, which lost 0 bases and 6 bases, there was a span of 14 bases. This CDR3 is built from 15 residues. Germline V gene data show CDR1 as SGHAT and CDR2 as FQNNGV.

The chain has TRBV20-1 and TRBJ2-5; D assignment may be TRBD1 or TRBD2 (5 bases each). Germline CDR1 is DFQATT and CDR2 is SNEGSKA (reference sequence). The CDR3 runs to 15 residues. V dropped 0 bases and J dropped 3 bases, with 14 bases sitting between them. The CDR3 DNA reads as TGCAGTGCTAGAGAAACCGGGACGCTGAAAGAGACCCAGTACTTC. Its protein is CSARETGTLKETQYF.

As concerns this clonotype: A clone one base away is much larger, so this may be a read error. V is TRBV7-9 and J is TRBJ2-5; 11 bases match TRBD1. The CDR3 runs to 16 residues. Germline V CDR1 and CDR2: SEHNR, FQNEAQ (reference sequence). V lost 5 bases, J lost 5 bases, and 10 bases stayed unmatched. CDR3: CASSRDRTGGLETQYF. The CDR3 DNA reads as TGTGCCAGCAGCCGTGACCGGACAGGGGGCTTGGAGACCCAGTACTTC.

The rearrangement joins TRBV5-6 to TRBJ1-2, with D possibly being TRBD1 (6 bases). This CDR3 has 15 residues. Germline values: CDR1 SGHDT, CDR2 YYEEEE. Trimming left V 4 bases short and J 2 bases short, with 15 bases between. CDR3 sequence: CASSLRSGQNYGYTF. The CDR3 nucleotides are TGTGCCAGCAGCCTGCGGAGTGGACAGAACTATGGCTACACCTTC.

This clonotype was recorded a few times. V gene TRBV7-9 combines with J gene TRBJ2-5, with 12 bases identical to TRBD1. The CDR3 runs 16 residues. Trimming at V came to 4 bases and at J to 4 bases, leaving 7 bases not matched to a gene. Germline V gene data show CDR1 as SEHNR and CDR2 as FQNEAQ (reference sequence). CDR3: CASSYGTGGVSETQYF. The CDR3 DNA reads as TGTGCCAGCAGCTACGGGACAGGGGGCGTTTCAGAGACCCAGTACTTC.

This sequence joins TRBV19 and TRBJ2-6; D unresolved. Deletions cut 11 bases from V and 1 base from J, with 12 bases between. This CDR3 contains 14 residues. From germline, CDR1 is LNHDA and CDR2 SQIVND (reference sequence). The CDR3 DNA reads TGTGCCTGGAGTTTCCATTCTGGGGCCAACGTCCTGACTTTC. As protein: CAWSFHSGANVLTF. Based on the CDR3 plus reference TRBV19 and TRBJ2-6, the full variable domain is DGGITQSPKYLFRKEGQNVTLSCEQNLNHDAMYWYRQDPGQGLRLIYYSQIVNDFQKGDIAEGYSVSREKKESFPLTVTSAQKNPTAFYLCAWSFHSGANVLTFGAGSRLTVL.

The CDR3 spells CASSVVGRGDTGELFF. The CDR3 coding sequence is TGTGCCAGCAGCGTAGTTGGCAGGGGAGACACCGGGGAGCTGTTTTTT. The chain is built from TRBV9 and TRBJ2-2, with a weak D call TRBD1 (6 bases). Looked up from germline, CDR1 is SGDLS and CDR2 is YYNGEE. The ends were cut back, 0 bases at V and 3 bases at J, with 12 bases in the middle. The CDR3 totals 16 residues.

There are many counts of this clonotype. The V and J genes are TRBV12-3 or TRBV12-4 and TRBJ1-5; D is perhaps TRBD1 (6 bases). Trimming stripped 6 bases from V and 2 bases from J, with 17 bases between. This CDR3 is 16 amino acids long. CDR3 DNA sequence: TGTGCCAGCAGCACGCAGGGGATGATTGGCAATCAGCCCCAGCATTTT. Amino acids: CASSTQGMIGNQPQHF.

The table lists this clonotype with many counts. The rearrangement joins TRBV5-1 to TRBJ2-7; the D is unclear. CDR3 length: 14 amino acids. In germline, CDR1 is SGHRS, CDR2 YFSETQ. Trimming shortened V by 6 bases and J by 0 bases, and 13 bases separated the two germline ends. The CDR3 loop reads CASKPALSSYEQYF. DNA of the CDR3: TGCGCCAGCAAGCCAGCGTTAAGCTCCTACGAGCAGTACTTC.

This clonotype was detected many times. The chain is built from TRBV15 and TRBJ2-7; the match to TRBD1 covers 10 bases. With V trimmed by 3 bases and J by 4 bases, 6 bases remained unmatched. The length of the CDR3 is 15 residues. The V gene's germline CDR1 is LNHNV and CDR2 YYDKDF (reference sequence). DNA of the CDR3: TGTGCCACCAGCAGCTCGGCGGGACAGGGGTACGAGCAGTACTTC. Protein product: CATSSSAGQGYEQYF. Supplemented by reference TRBV15 and TRBJ2-7, the full variable domain reads DAMVIQNPRYQVTQFGKPVTLSCSQTLNHNVMYWYQQKSSQAPKLLFHYYDKDFNNEADTPDNFQSRRPNTSFCFLDIRSPGLGDTAMYLCATSSSAGQGYEQYFGPGTRLTVT.

This clonotype came up a few times. The V gene is TRBV5-1, the J gene TRBJ2-7; D perhaps matches TRBD1 (5 bases). V was pared by 0 bases and J by 2 bases, with 15 bases between. CDR1 is SGHRS, CDR2 YFSETQ, per germline. The CDR3 covers 16 residues. The chain's CDR3 is CASSLVSGSPTYEQYF. The CDR3 DNA reads as TGCGCCAGCAGCTTGGTGTCAGGGTCGCCAACCTACGAGCAGTACTTC.

This clonotype was recorded at least ten times. V gene TRBV9 combines with J gene TRBJ1-1, with unresolved D. This CDR3 has 17 residues. The germline CDR1 and CDR2 sequences are SGDLS and YYNGEE. V gave up 5 bases and J gave up 6 bases, with 26 bases separating them. In DNA, the CDR3 is TGTGCCAGCAGTGACACGGCAGGACCCCTGAAGTTGGCTGAAGCTTTCTTT. This gives the protein CASSDTAGPLKLAEAFF.

The V and J genes are TRBV19 and TRBJ2-3; TRBD2 matches 10 bases. V dropped 3 bases and J dropped 6; count of bases not matched to a gene: 6. This CDR3 comprises 15 residues. Germline values: CDR1 LNHDA, CDR2 SQIVND (reference sequence). The CDR3 DNA reads as TGTGCCAGTAGTATCACCGGGACTAGCGTGGATACGCAGTATTTT. Protein: CASSITGTSVDTQYF.

The chain employs TRBV12-3 or TRBV12-4 and TRBJ2-2; 9 bases fit TRBD2. With 4 bases clipped from V and 5 bases from J, the junction kept 8 bases outside the gene matches. The CDR3 covers 16 residues. Here the CDR3 reads CASSSHSGRRTGELFF. CDR3 coding DNA: TGTGCCAGCAGTTCTCATAGCGGGAGACGTACCGGGGAGCTGTTTTTT.

This clonotype was seen ten or more times. This sequence joins TRBV7-2 and TRBJ2-7; no reliable D call. Germline V gives CDR1 SGHTA, CDR2 FQGNSA. This CDR3 is 11 amino acids long. V lost 2 bases, J lost 5 bases, and 4 bases lay in between. In DNA, the CDR3 is TGTGCCAGCAGCTTATACAACGAGCAGTACTTC. The encoded protein is CASSLYNEQYF.

This clonotype was seen ten or more times. J is TRBJ1-6 and V is TRBV20-1; 12 bases align to TRBD1. V trimming: 6 bases; J trimming: 10 bases; junction bases outside the gene matches: 13. The CDR3 totals 16 residues. Germline values: CDR1 DFQATT, CDR2 SNEGSKA (reference sequence). The CDR3 DNA sequence: TGCAGTGCCGCGGGACAGGGGGCCGGGAGGGACTCACCCCTCCACTTT. The encoded protein is CSAAGQGAGRDSPLHF.

This clonotype has more than one count but fewer than ten. V is TRBV6-6 and J is TRBJ1-1; 7 positions agree with TRBD1. The CDR3 has 14 residues. CDR1 and CDR2 from the germline V gene are MNHNY and SVGAGI (reference sequence). V trimming: 6 bases; J trimming: 4 bases; junction bases outside the gene matches: 8. The CDR3 protein is CASRLESGGTEAFF. CDR3 coding DNA: TGTGCCAGCAGACTCGAATCAGGGGGCACTGAAGCTTTCTTT.

The V call is TRBV10-2, the J call TRBJ2-7; tentative D call: TRBD1 (5 bases). The CDR3 contains 11 residues. V lost 6 bases and J 3 bases, leaving 6 bases between the germline ends. Germline V gene sequence: CDR1 WSHSY, CDR2 SAAADI. In nucleotides, the CDR3 is TGCGCCAGCAGGGACAACTACGAGCAGTACTTC. Protein: CASRDNYEQYF.

This clonotype was seen ten or more times. V usage is TRBV19 and J usage is TRBJ1-1; no clear D. Per the germline V gene, CDR1 is LNHDA and CDR2 is SQIVND (reference sequence). With 5 bases removed from V and 0 bases from J, the gap between germline ends came to 7 bases. The CDR3 is made up of 13 amino acids. CDR3 in amino acids: CASSALVNTEAFF. As DNA, the CDR3 is TGTGCCAGTAGTGCCCTCGTGAACACTGAAGCTTTCTTT.

V gene TRBV5-6 combines with J gene TRBJ2-7; 9 bases match TRBD1. CDR3 length: 15 residues. Trimming at V came to 1 base and at J to 6 bases, leaving 8 bases not matched to a gene. Germline CDR1 and CDR2: SGHDT and YYEEEE. The CDR3 bases are TGTGCCAGCAGCTTGCAAGGGACAGGGAGACCCGAGCAGTACTTC. Translation gives CASSLQGTGRPEQYF.